The TCR beta chain described here comes from a study of blood T cell repertoires in COVID-19. Study summary: Whether acute or convalescent, the COVID-19 samples came from the United States, Italy and Spain. Nucleic acid was either cDNA or gDNA, and it came from T cells, B-cell-depleted T cells, or PBMCs.

CDR1 is SGHRS, CDR2 YFSETQ, per germline. The CDR3 is 14 amino acids. The V end was cut by 3 bases, the J end by 5 bases, with 15 bases between. This clone was observed once. Methods used by the authors: Nucleated cell number was recorded as an estimate derived from reference gene primer amplification. Profiling relied on immunoSEQ multiplex PCR, and the TCRdb table lists in-frame clones only, not all of them. The V and J calls and the clone size are those of that table, but D and trimming were determined from the DNA. The repertoire holds fewer than 250,000 clones, with about 85% as singletons. While infection was still active, Seattle patients were enrolled and then followed longitudinally.

The receptor's source is a woman aged 80 or older with COVID-19, enrolled during active disease. This chain connects TRBV5-1 to TRBJ2-7; tentative D call: TRBD2 (6 bases). Sequenced: peripheral blood. In DNA, the CDR3 is TGCGCCAGCAGCTCGGGTGGGGGGTTCGACGAGCAGTACTTC. Its protein is CASSSGGGFDEQYF.